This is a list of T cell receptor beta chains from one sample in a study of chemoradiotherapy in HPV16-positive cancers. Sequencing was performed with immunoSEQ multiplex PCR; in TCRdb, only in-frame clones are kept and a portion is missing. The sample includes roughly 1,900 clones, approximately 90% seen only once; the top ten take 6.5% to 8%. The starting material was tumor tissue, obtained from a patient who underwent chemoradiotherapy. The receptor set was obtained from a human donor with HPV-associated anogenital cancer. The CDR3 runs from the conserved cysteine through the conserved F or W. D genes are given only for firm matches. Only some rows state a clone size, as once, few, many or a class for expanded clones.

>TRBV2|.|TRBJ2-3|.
TGTGCCAGCAGAGGGCAGTACACAGATACGCAGTATTTT
CASRGQYTDTQYF
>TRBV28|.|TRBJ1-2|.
TGTGCCAGCAACCTACAGGGCCCTAAGGGCTACACCTTC
CASNLQGPKGYTF
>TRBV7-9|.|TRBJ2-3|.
TGTGCCAGCAGCTCAGGGGCTGGGAGCGGCACAGATACGCAGTATTTT
CASSSGAGSGTDTQYF
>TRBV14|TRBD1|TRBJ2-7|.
TGTGCCAGCAGCCAAGGCGGGGACAGGGGGGTGCACGAGCAGTACTTC
CASSQGGDRGVHEQYF
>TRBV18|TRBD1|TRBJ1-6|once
TGTGCCAGCTCACGGGGACAGGCCAATAATTCACCCCTCCACTTT
CASSRGQANNSPLHF
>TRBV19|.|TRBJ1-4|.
TGTGCCAGTACCGGGGGCGCGACTAATGAAAAACTGTTTTTT
CASTGGATNEKLFF
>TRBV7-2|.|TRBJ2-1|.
TGTGCCAGCAGCTCGAGCAATGAGCAGTTCTTC
CASSSSNEQFF
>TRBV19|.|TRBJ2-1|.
TGTGCCACCTCCAACAATGAGCAGTTCTTC
CATSNNEQFF
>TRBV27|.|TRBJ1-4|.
TGTGCCAGCAGTCCGATTAAATTTGGACAGCCTAATGAAAAACTGTTTTTT
CASSPIKFGQPNEKLFF
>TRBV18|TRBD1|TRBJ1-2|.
TGTGCCAGCTCACCCACAGGGGGAAGGGACTATGGCTACACCTTC
CASSPTGGRDYGYTF
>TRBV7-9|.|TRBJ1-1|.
TGTGCCAGCAGCTTAGAACAGAACACTGAAGCTTTCTTT
CASSLEQNTEAFF
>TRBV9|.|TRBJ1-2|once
TGTGCCAGCAGCGTAGCTCAACAGGCGTACTATGGCTACACCTTC
CASSVAQQAYYGYTF
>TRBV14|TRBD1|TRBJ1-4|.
TGTGCCAGCACAGGGGGCAGGGGGCGTTCGGGGGAAAAACTGTTTTTT
CASTGGRGRSGEKLFF
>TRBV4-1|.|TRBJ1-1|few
TGCGCCAGCTCCTGGGACGGCGGGAACACTGAAGCTTTCTTT
CASSWDGGNTEAFF
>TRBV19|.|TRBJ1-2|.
TGTGCCTGCGGGCAGGGGATGGCGAATGGCTACACCTTC
CACGQGMANGYTF
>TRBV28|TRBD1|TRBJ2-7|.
TGTGCCAGCACCCTACAGGGGGGCGGCGAGCAGTACTTC
CASTLQGGGEQYF
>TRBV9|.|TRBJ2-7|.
TGTGCCAGCAGCGGTATAGTTAACAACGAGCAGTACTTC
CASSGIVNNEQYF
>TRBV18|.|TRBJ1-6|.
TGTGCCAGCTCACAGGCTACCAATTCACCCCTCCACTTT
CASSQATNSPLHF
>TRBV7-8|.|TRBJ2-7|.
TGTGCCAGCAGCTTAGGGAACGAGCAGTACTTC
CASSLGNEQYF
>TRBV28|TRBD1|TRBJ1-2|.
TGTGCCAGCAGTTTGGCCGACAGGGGGGTTAGCTACACCTTC
CASSLADRGVSYTF
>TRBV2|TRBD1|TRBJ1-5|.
TGTGCCAGCAGTGCGGACAGGGAGGGCAATCAGCCCCAGCATTTT
CASSADREGNQPQHF
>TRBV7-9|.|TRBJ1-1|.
TGTGCCAGCAGCCTAAGAGACCATCCCGGGACACCGAACACTGAAGCTTTCTTT
CASSLRDHPGTPNTEAFF
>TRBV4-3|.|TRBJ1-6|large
TGCGCCAGCAGCCAAGATCTATCGACCGGGACCTCACTATTTTATAATTCACCCCTCCACTTT
CASSQDLSTGTSLFYNSPLHF
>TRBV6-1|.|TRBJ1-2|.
TGTGCCAGCAGTTCACACGGCTATGGCTACACCTTC
CASSSHGYGYTF
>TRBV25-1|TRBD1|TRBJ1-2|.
TGTGCCAGCAGTGTCCCGGGACAGGGGGCAGGCTACACCTTC
CASSVPGQGAGYTF
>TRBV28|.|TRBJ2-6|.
TGTGCCAGCACGCAGGCTCTCGGGGCCAACGTCCTGACTTTC
CASTQALGANVLTF
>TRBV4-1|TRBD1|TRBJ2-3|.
TGCGCCAGCAGCCCCCGGGACAGGGGAACAGATACGCAGTATTTT
CASSPRDRGTDTQYF
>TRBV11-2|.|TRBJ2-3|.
TGTGCCAGCAGCCCGAGGGGGACCACAGATACGCAGTATTTT
CASSPRGTTDTQYF
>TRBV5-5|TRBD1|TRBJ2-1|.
TGTGCCAGCAGCCCCTACAGGGGCAATGAGCAGTTCTTC
CASSPYRGNEQFF
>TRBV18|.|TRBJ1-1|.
TGTGCCAGCTCACCCTCGTCAGGGAACACTGAAGCTTTCTTT
CASSPSSGNTEAFF
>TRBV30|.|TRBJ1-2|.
TGTGCCTGGAGCTTCGACAGGCTGTATGGCTACACCTTC
CAWSFDRLYGYTF
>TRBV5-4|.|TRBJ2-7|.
TGTGCCAGCAGCTTGGACAGATACGAGCAGTACTTC
CASSLDRYEQYF
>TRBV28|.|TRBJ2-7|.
TGTGCCAGCAGCAACCCGGGACAACCTCCCTACGAGCAGTACTTC
CASSNPGQPPYEQYF
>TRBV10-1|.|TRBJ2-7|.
TGCGCCAGCAGCCTCCCTGGGTCTTACGAGCAGTACTTC
CASSLPGSYEQYF
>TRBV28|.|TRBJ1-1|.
TGTGCCAGCAGTGCGACCGGAATTGAAGCTTTCTTT
CASSATGIEAFF
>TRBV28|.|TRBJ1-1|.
TGTGCCAGCAGTTTCCGGGTGGGGAGGGGGAAGAGCACTGAAGCTTTCTTT
CASSFRVGRGKSTEAFF
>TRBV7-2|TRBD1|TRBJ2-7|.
TGTGCCAGCAGCCTCTGGACAGGGGGCTACGAGCAGTACTTC
CASSLWTGGYEQYF
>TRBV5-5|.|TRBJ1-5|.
TGTGCCAGCAGCAGGACAGCTGATAGCAATCAGCCCCAGCATTTT
CASSRTADSNQPQHF
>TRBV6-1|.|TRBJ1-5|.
TGTGCCAGCAGTGGAGACCTGGGGCAGCCCCAGCATTTT
CASSGDLGQPQHF
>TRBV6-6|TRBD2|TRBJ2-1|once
TGTGCCAGCAGGCGGCCTAGCGGGGATGAGCAGTTCTTC
CASRRPSGDEQFF
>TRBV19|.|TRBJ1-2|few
TGTGCCAGTAGTATAAACGGAGGCTACACCTTC
CASSINGGYTF
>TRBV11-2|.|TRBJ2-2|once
TGTGCCAGCAGCTTATCCGGGGAGCTGTTTTTT
CASSLSGELFF
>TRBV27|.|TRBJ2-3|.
TGTGCCAGCAGTTTATCGAGCAGGACGGGGATAAATACGCAGTATTTT
CASSLSSRTGINTQYF
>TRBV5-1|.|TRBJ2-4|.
TGCGCCAGCAGCTTGAATGGGGGGAACATTCAGTACTTC
CASSLNGGNIQYF
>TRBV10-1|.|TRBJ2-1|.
TGCGCCAGCAGCAGAGGGTCTCAGGCCTACAATGAGCAGTTCTTC
CASSRGSQAYNEQFF
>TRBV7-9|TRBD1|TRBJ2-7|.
TGTGCCAGCAGCTTAGGGGTAGGGGACAGGACCTACGAGCAGTACTTC
CASSLGVGDRTYEQYF
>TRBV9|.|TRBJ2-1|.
TGTGCCAGCAGCGTAGAGGTCGGGGTTATGCCCTACAATGAGCAGTTCTTC
CASSVEVGVMPYNEQFF
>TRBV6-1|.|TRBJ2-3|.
TGTGCCAGCAGTGGTCAAGGCGGCAGCACAGATACGCAGTATTTT
CASSGQGGSTDTQYF
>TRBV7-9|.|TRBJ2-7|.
TGTGCCAGCAGCTTGGGACGGACGAACTCCTACGAGCAGTACTTC
CASSLGRTNSYEQYF
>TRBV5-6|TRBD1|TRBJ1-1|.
TGTGCCAGCAGCCGATCCGGGACAGTGGGCGCTTTCTTT
CASSRSGTVGAFF
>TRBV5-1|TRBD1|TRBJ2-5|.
TGCGCCAGCAGCCTTGTAGGGGGCCGGGAGACCCAGTACTTC
CASSLVGGRETQYF
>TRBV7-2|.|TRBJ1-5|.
TGTGCCAGCAGCCAAGGGGGGGGCTCTCAGCCCCAGCATTTT
CASSQGGGSQPQHF
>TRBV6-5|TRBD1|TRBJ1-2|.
TGTGCCAGCAGATCCAGACAGGGGGCTCGGAGTGGCTACACCTTC
CASRSRQGARSGYTF
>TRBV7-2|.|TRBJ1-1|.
TGTGCCAGCAGCCGACGTGAGAACACTGAAGCTTTCTTT
CASSRRENTEAFF
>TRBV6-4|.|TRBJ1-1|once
TGTGCCAGCAGTGATGGGAGTCCGAACACTGAAGCTTTCTTT
CASSDGSPNTEAFF
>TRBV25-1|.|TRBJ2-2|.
TGTGCCAGCAGTGAAGCGACTAACACCGGGGAGCTGTTTTTT
CASSEATNTGELFF
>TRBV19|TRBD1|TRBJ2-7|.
TGTGCCAGTAGTATAGCAGGGGGCGAGTACGAGCAGTACTTC
CASSIAGGEYEQYF